This paragraph reports one T cell receptor beta chain. Its antigen remains unidentified. The PCR was carried out with 60 Vbeta primers and 13 Jbeta primers. Sequenced by immunoSEQ multiplex PCR; TCRdb stores in-frame clones only, minus some. The repertoire includes tens of thousands of clones, about 80% of them detected once, and 4% to 5.5% sits in the top ten. This entry is derived from a study of cytomegalovirus exposure and HLA in healthy donors. Study-level background: As released early, the data held around 80 million unique TCRs from HLA-typed donors.

General study points: Many donors carried some public TCRs, although rarity characterized most TCR sequences. Apparent HLA restriction characterized most CMV-associated TCR beta chains in a later analysis.

The CDR3 covers 15 residues. The V end lost 6 bases, the J end lost 2 bases, and 11 bases lay between the germline ends. Germline V CDR1 and CDR2: MGHRA, YSYEKL. V gene TRBV4-1 combines with J gene TRBJ2-6; D is possibly TRBD1 (6 bases). The sequenced sample was PBMCs. The sequence was obtained from a woman younger than 45 in good health and CMV-seronegative. CDR3 sequence (DNA): TGCGCCAGCAGTTTTACAGGGACTGGGGCCAACGTCCTGACTTTC. This translates into CASSFTGTGANVLTF.